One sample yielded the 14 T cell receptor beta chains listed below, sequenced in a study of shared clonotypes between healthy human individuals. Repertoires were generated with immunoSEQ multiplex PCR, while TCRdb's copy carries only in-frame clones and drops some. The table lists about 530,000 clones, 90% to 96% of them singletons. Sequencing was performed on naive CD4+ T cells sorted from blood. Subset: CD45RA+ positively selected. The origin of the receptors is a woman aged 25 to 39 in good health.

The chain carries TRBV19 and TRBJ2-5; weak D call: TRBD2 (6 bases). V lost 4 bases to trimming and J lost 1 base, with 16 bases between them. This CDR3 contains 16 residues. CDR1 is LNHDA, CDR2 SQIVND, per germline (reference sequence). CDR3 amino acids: CASSNNRRASQETQYF. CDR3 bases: TGTGCCAGTAGTAACAACCGGAGGGCGAGCCAAGAGACCCAGTACTTC.

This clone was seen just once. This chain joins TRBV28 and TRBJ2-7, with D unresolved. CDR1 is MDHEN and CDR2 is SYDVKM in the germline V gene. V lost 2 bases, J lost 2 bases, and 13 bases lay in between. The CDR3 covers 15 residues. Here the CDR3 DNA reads TGTGCCAGCAGTTTAAGCCAGGTCCTAGCCTACGAGCAGTACTTC. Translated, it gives CASSLSQVLAYEQYF.

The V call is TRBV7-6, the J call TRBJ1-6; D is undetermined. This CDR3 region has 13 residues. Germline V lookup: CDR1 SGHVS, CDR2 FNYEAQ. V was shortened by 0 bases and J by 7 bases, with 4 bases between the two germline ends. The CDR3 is CASSLAYNSPLHF. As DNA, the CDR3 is TGTGCCAGCAGCTTAGCTTACAATTCACCCCTCCACTTT.

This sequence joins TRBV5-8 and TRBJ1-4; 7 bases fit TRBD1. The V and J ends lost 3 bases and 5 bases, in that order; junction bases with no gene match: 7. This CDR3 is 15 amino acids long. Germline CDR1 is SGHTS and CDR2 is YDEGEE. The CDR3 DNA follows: TGTGCCAGCAGCTCTCCGGGACAGCCGAATGAAAAACTGTTTTTT. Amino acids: CASSSPGQPNEKLFF.

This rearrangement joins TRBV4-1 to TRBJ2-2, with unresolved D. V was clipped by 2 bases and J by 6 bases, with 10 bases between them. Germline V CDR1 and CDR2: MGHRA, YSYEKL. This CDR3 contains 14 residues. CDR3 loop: CASSQPSHPGELFF. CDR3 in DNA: TGCGCCAGCAGCCAACCTAGTCATCCCGGGGAGCTGTTTTTT.

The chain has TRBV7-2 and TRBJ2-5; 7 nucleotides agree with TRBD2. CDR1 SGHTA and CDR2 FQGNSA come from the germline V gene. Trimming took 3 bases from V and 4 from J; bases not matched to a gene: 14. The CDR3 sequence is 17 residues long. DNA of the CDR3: TGTGCCAGCAGCTTTTCTCAGGGCGGGGGTTTCTTAGAGACCCAGTACTTC. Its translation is CASSFSQGGGFLETQYF.

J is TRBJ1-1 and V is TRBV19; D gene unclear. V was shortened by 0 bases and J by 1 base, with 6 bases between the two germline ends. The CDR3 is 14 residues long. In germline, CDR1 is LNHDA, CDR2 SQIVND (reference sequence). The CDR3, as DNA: TGTGCCAGTAGTATAGATCTAAAGAACACTGAAGCTTTCTTT. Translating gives CASSIDLKNTEAFF.

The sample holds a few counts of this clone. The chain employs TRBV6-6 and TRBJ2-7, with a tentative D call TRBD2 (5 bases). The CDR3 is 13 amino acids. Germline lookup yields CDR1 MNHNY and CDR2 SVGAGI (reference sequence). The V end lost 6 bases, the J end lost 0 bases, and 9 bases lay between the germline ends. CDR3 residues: CASRADGSYEQYF. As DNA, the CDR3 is TGTGCCAGCAGAGCGGACGGCTCCTACGAGCAGTACTTC.

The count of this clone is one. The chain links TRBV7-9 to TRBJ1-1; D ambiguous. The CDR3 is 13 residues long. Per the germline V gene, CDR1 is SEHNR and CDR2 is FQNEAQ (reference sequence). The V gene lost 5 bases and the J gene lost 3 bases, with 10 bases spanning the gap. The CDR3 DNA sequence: TGTGCCAGCAGCCCCCCCCTATACACTGAAGCTTTCTTT. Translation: CASSPPLYTEAFF.

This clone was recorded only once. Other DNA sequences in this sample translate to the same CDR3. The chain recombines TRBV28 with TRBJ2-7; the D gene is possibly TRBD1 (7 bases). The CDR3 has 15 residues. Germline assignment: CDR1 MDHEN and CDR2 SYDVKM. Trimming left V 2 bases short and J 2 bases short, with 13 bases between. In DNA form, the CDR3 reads TGTGCCAGCAGTTTAAGGCAGGGGGGTCCCTACGAGCAGTACTTC. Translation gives CASSLRQGGPYEQYF.

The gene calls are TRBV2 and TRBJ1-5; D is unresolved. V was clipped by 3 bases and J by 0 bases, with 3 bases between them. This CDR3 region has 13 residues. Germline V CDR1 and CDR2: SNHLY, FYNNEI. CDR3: CASSDHSNQPQHF. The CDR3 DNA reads TGTGCCAGCAGTGACCATAGCAATCAGCCCCAGCATTTT.

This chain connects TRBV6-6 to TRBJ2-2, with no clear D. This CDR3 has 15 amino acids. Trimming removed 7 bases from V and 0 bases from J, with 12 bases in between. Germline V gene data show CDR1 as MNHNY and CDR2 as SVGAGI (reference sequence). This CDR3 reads CASTNGLANTGELFF. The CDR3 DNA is TGTGCCAGCACCAACGGGCTGGCGAACACCGGGGAGCTGTTTTTT.

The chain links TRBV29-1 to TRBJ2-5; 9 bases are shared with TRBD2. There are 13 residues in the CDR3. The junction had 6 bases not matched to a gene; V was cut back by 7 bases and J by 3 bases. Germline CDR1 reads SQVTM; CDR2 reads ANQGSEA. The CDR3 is CSAMTSGKETQYF. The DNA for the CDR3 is TGCAGCGCGATGACTAGCGGCAAAGAGACCCAGTACTTC. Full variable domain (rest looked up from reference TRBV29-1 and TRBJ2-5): SAVISQKPSRDICQRGTSLTIQCQVDSQVTMMFWYRQQPGQSLTLIATANQGSEATYESGFVIDKFPISRPNLTFSTLTVSNMSPEDSSIYLCSAMTSGKETQYFGPGTRLLVL.

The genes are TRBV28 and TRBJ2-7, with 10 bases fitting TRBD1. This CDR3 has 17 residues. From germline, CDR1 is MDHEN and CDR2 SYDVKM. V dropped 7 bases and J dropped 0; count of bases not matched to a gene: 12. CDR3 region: CASNSPPGQGTSYEQYF. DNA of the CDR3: TGTGCCAGCAACTCGCCCCCGGGACAGGGGACCTCCTACGAGCAGTACTTC.